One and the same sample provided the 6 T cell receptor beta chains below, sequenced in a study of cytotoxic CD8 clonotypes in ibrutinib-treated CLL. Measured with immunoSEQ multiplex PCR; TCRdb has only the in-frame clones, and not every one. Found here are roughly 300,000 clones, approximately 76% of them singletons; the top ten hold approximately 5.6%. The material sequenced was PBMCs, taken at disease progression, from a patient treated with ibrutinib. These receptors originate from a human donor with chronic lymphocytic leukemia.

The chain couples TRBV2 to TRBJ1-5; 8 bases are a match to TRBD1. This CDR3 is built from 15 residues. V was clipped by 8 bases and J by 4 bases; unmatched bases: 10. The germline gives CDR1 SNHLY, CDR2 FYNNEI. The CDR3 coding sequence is TGTGCCAGCGGGAGAAATGGACAGGGTAATCAGCCCCAGCATTTT. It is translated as CASGRNGQGNQPQHF.

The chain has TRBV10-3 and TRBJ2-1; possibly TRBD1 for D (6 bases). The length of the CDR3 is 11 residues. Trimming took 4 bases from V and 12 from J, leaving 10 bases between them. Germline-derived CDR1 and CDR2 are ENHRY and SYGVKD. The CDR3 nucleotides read TGTGCCATCAGTGGGGGGCGCGGGCAGTTCTTC. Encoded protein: CAISGGRGQFF.

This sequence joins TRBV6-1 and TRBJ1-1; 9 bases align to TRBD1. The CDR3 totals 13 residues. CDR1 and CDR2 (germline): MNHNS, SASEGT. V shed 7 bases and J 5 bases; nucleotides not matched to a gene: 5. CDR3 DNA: TGTGCCAGCACCCGACAGGGGGGAACTGAAGCTTTCTTT. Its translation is CASTRQGGTEAFF.

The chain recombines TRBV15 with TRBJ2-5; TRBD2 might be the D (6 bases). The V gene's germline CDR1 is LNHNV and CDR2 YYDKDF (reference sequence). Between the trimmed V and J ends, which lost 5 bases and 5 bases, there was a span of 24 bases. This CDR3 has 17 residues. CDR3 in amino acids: CATSGPLGGMGGETQYF. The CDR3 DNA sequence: TGTGCCACCAGCGGGCCCCTGGGGGGAATGGGTGGGGAGACCCAGTACTTC.

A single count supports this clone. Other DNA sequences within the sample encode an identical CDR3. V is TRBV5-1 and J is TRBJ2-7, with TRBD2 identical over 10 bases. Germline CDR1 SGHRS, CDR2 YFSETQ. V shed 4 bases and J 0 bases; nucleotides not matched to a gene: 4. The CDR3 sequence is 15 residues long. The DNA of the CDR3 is TGCGCCAGCAGCCCACTAGCGGGGAGCTCCTACGAGCAGTACTTC. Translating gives CASSPLAGSSYEQYF. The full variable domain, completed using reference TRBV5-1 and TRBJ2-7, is KAGVTQTPRYLIKTRGQQVTLSCSPISGHRSVSWYQQTPGQGLQFLFEYFSETQRNKGNFPGRFSGRQFSNSRSEMNVSTLELGDSALYLCASSPLAGSSYEQYFGPGTRLTVT.

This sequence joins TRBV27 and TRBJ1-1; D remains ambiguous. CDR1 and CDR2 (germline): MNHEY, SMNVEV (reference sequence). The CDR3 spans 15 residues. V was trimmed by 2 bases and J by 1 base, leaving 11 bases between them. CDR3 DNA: TGTGCCAGCAGTTTAAGAGGTAGATGGAACACTGAAGCTTTCTTT. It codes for CASSLRGRWNTEAFF.